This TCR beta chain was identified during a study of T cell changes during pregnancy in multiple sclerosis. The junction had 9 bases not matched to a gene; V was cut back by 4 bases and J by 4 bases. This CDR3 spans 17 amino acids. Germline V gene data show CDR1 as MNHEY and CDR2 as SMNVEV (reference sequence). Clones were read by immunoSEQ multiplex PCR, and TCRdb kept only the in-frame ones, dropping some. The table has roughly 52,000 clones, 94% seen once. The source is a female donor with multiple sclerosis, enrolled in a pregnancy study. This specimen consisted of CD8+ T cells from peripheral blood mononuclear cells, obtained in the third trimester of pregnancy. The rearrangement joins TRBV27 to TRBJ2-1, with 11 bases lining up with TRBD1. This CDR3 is CASSSGLGTGGYNEQFF. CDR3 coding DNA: TGTGCCAGCAGTTCAGGACTCGGGACAGGGGGGTACAATGAGCAGTTCTTC.